The 11 T cell receptor beta chains in this list originate from one sample, sequenced in a study of T cell responses to AZD1222 COVID-19 vaccine. Profiling relied on immunoSEQ multiplex PCR, and the TCRdb table lists in-frame clones only, not all of them. This sample carries about 120,000 clones, about 88% of them seen once, and the ten largest clones take 3.5%. The sequences come from peripheral blood, collected 28 days after the second AZD1222 dose. These receptors were collected from an adult who received the AZD1222 COVID-19 vaccine.

V gene TRBV11-3 combines with J gene TRBJ2-2, with a possible D match to TRBD2 (5 bases). Germline CDR1 and CDR2: SGHNT and YENEEA. V lost 6 bases, J lost 3 bases, and 11 bases lay in between. The CDR3 is made up of 14 amino acids. In DNA form, the CDR3 reads TGTGCCAGCAGTCCCCCGCGGGACACCGGGGAGCTGTTTTTT. Translation: CASSPPRDTGELFF. The full variable domain, rest sourced from reference TRBV11-3 and TRBJ2-2, is EAGVVQSPRYKIIEKKQPVAFWCNPISGHNTLYWYLQNLGQGPELLIRYENEEAVDDSQLPKDRFSAERLKGVDSTLKIQPAELGDSAVYLCASSPPRDTGELFFGEGSRLTVL.

The chain joins TRBV4-2 to TRBJ2-1; D is undetermined. V lost 4 bases, J lost 10 bases, and 11 bases lay in between. CDR1 and CDR2 from the germline V gene are LGHNA and YNFKEQ. This CDR3 has 12 amino acids. CDR3 DNA sequence: TGTGCCAGCAGCCCCCCCCGCGAGGAGCAGTTCTTC. Amino acid sequence: CASSPPREEQFF.

The chain couples TRBV5-1 to TRBJ2-1; D may correspond to TRBD1 or TRBD2 (5 bases each). Trimming cost V 7 bases and J 2 bases, with 13 bases left between them. CDR3 length: 14 amino acids. Germline V gives CDR1 SGHRS, CDR2 YFSETQ. This chain's CDR3 is CASCRDVTYNEQFF. For the CDR3, the DNA is TGCGCCAGCTGCCGGGACGTTACCTACAATGAGCAGTTCTTC.

The V gene is TRBV19, the J gene TRBJ1-2; weak D call: TRBD1 (5 bases). The length of the CDR3 is 13 residues. The ends were cut back, 9 bases at V and 1 base at J, with 12 bases in the middle. Germline loops: CDR1 LNHDA, CDR2 SQIVND (reference sequence). This chain's CDR3 is CASEKGHNYGYTF. CDR3 coding DNA: TGTGCCAGCGAGAAAGGACATAACTATGGCTACACCTTC.

CDR3 loop: CASSFNSNDNQPQHF. The CDR3 coding sequence is TGTGCCAGCTCTTTCAACAGTAATGACAATCAGCCCCAGCATTTT. This chain links TRBV18 with TRBJ1-5; unclear D gene. Trimming took off 6 bases at V and 3 bases at J, with 15 bases between the two ends. Germline lookup yields CDR1 KGHSH and CDR2 LQKENI. The CDR3 totals 15 residues.

The chain uses TRBV7-8 and TRBJ1-4; D might be TRBD1 (5 bases). CDR3 length equals 15 residues. CDR1 is SGHVS and CDR2 is FQNEAQ in the germline V gene. V shed 5 bases and J shed 4 bases, with 14 bases lying between them. The CDR3 nucleotides are TGTGCCAGCAGCCATTCAACAGGAGTTAATGAAAAACTGTTTTTT. This translates into CASSHSTGVNEKLFF.

This chain joins TRBV3-1 (or the pseudogene TRBV3-2) and TRBJ1-2; perhaps TRBD1 as D (6 bases). Germline-derived CDR1 and CDR2 are LGHDT and YNNKEL (reference sequence). V was trimmed by 4 bases and J by 7 bases, leaving 22 bases between them. The CDR3 runs to 16 residues. As DNA, the CDR3 is TGTGCCAGCAGCCCGACTGCGGGGGCCAACCAGGCTGGCTACACCTTC. This sequence encodes CASSPTAGANQAGYTF.

This clone was recorded once. Germline and junction disagree at one end, which may indicate a read error. The chain joins TRBV25-1 to TRBJ1-2; D call uncertain. There are 12 residues in the CDR3. Germline V gene lookup returns CDR1 MGHDK and CDR2 SYGVNS. This CDR3 reads CASSEVGRPLIF. The DNA of the CDR3 is TGTGCCAGCAGTGAAGTCGGCAGGCCCCTAATCTTC.

This rearrangement joins TRBV24-1 to TRBJ1-2; TRBD1 matches 8 bases. The V segment lost 8 bases and the J segment 1 base; nucleotides outside the gene matches: 2. CDR3 size: 13 residues. Germline V gene sequence: CDR1 KGHDR, CDR2 SFDVKD. CDR3 bases: TGTGCCACCAAAGGACAGGGTAACTATGGCTACACCTTC. As protein: CATKGQGNYGYTF.

This chain links TRBV6-5 with TRBJ2-7; D is unclear. Trimming left V 6 bases short and J 2 bases short, with 17 bases between. This CDR3 has 15 residues. Germline V lookup: CDR1 MNHEY, CDR2 SVGAGI. CDR3 sequence: CASSHESPKPYEQYF. CDR3 DNA sequence: TGTGCCAGCAGCCACGAATCCCCCAAACCCTACGAGCAGTACTTC.

This clone was seen a few times. The chain links TRBV19 to TRBJ2-7, with D unresolved. Trimming shortened V by 10 bases and J by 2 bases, and 15 bases separated the two germline ends. CDR3 length: 13 amino acids. From germline, CDR1 is LNHDA and CDR2 SQIVND (reference sequence). DNA for the CDR3: TGTGCCACCGGAACAGTGAATCCCTACGAGCAGTACTTC. Translation: CATGTVNPYEQYF.